Following are 8 T cell receptor beta chains from one sample sequenced in a study of blood T cells in healthy people across ages. Then a second PCR, running about 6 to 12 cycles, was carried out with a sample-barcoded 5' primer and a J-beta primer mix. TCRdb called the 5' RACE reads again in MiXCR, with one record for every CDR3 protein. The sample carries 1,500,000 or so distinct CDR3 sequences, approximately 43% recorded once. The sequenced material came from blood. These receptors were collected from a woman in her late teens or twenties in good health.

A note on this clonotype: A junction end diverges from the germline sequence, so it may reflect a read error. As DNA, the CDR3 is TGTGCCAGCAGCGTAGCGGCAGCTAGCACAGATACGCAGTATTTT. Its translation: CASSVAAASTDTQYF. The rearrangement links TRBV7-2 to TRBJ2-3; a possible D gene is TRBD2 (6 bases). There are 15 residues in the CDR3. Germline CDR1 is SGHTA and CDR2 is FQGNSA. Filled out from reference TRBV7-2 and TRBJ2-3, the complete variable domain reads GAGVSQSPSNKVTEKGKDVELRCDPISGHTALYWYRQSLGQGLEFLIYFQGNSAPDKSGLPSDRFSAERTGGSVSTLTIQRTQQEDSAVYLCASSVAAASTDTQYFGPGTRLTVL.

This chain uses TRBV12-3 or TRBV12-4 with TRBJ2-5, with 15 nucleotides matching TRBD2. V was clipped by 5 bases and J by 12 bases; unmatched bases: 10. This CDR3 has 15 residues. As DNA, the CDR3 is TGTGCCAGCAGTCAAAGGACTAGCGGGGGGGCTGAGGAGTACTTC. Residues: CASSQRTSGGAEEYF.

This clonotype was counted between two and nine times. This clone may be a read error of a much larger clone one base away. The rearrangement links TRBV29-1 to TRBJ2-7; a possible D gene is TRBD1 (5 bases). Deletions cut 4 bases from V and 0 bases from J, with 7 bases between. This CDR3 comprises 12 residues. Germline CDR1 and CDR2: SQVTM and ANQGSEA. The CDR3 DNA reads as TGCAGCGTTGCTGACAGCTCCTACGAGCAGTACTTC. It codes for CSVADSSYEQYF.

In this sample, this clonotype turned up a few times. The rearrangement links TRBV28 to TRBJ2-5; 8 bases agree with TRBD2. Losses at the gene ends were 6 bases for V and 3 bases for J; bases not matched to a gene: 3. The CDR3 sequence is 13 residues long. In germline, CDR1 is MDHEN, CDR2 SYDVKM. The CDR3 here is CASSGGGKETQYF. The CDR3 nucleotides read TGTGCCAGCAGCGGGGGGGGAAAAGAGACCCAGTACTTC.

The V and J genes are TRBV20-1 and TRBJ1-2; D possibly corresponds to TRBD1 (6 bases). V lost 4 bases and J 4 bases, leaving 13 bases between the germline ends. CDR3 length equals 13 residues. Germline assignment: CDR1 DFQATT and CDR2 SNEGSKA (reference sequence). DNA of the CDR3: TGCAGTGCTACCTCCGGGACAACCTATGGCTACACCTTC. It specifies CSATSGTTYGYTF.

This clonotype was found once. The chain carries TRBV5-1 and TRBJ1-4, with TRBD1 matching over 9 bases. The CDR3 runs 14 residues. Germline V gives CDR1 SGHRS, CDR2 YFSETQ. The V segment lost 3 bases and the J segment 6 bases; nucleotides outside the gene matches: 3. The CDR3 sequence: CASSWTGDYEKLFF. The DNA of the CDR3 is TGCGCCAGCAGCTGGACAGGGGATTATGAAAAACTGTTTTTT. Filled out from reference TRBV5-1 and TRBJ1-4, the complete variable domain reads KAGVTQTPRYLIKTRGQQVTLSCSPISGHRSVSWYQQTPGQGLQFLFEYFSETQRNKGNFPGRFSGRQFSNSRSEMNVSTLELGDSALYLCASSWTGDYEKLFFGSGTQLSVL.

This clonotype showed up many times. This chain links TRBV12-3 or TRBV12-4 with TRBJ2-3, with TRBD2 matching 7 bases. V gave up 5 bases and J gave up 4 bases; unmatched junction bases: 3. CDR3 size: 13 residues. Written as DNA, the CDR3 is TGTGCCAGCAGTCCGGGAGGATCAGATACGCAGTATTTT. This gives the protein CASSPGGSDTQYF.

The gene calls are TRBV7-9 and TRBJ1-2, with D unclear. CDR1 and CDR2 (germline): SEHNR, FQNEAQ (reference sequence). V was clipped by 5 bases and J by 4 bases, with 17 bases between them. The CDR3 is 15 amino acids. The CDR3 DNA sequence: TGTGCCAGCAGCCCATCGGATGGCGGAGGCTATGGCTACACCTTC. Translated: CASSPSDGGGYGYTF.